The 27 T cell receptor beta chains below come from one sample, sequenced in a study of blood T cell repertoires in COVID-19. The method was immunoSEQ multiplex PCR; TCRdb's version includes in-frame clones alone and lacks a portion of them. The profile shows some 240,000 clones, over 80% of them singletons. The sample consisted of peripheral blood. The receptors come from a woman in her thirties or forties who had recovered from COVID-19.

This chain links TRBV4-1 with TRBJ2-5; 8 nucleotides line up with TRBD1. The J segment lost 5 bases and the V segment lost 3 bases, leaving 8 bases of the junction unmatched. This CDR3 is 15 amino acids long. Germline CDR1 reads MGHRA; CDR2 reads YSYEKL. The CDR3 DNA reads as TGCGCCAGCAGCCAGACAGGGGTCCCGGGGGAGACCCAGTACTTC. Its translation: CASSQTGVPGETQYF.

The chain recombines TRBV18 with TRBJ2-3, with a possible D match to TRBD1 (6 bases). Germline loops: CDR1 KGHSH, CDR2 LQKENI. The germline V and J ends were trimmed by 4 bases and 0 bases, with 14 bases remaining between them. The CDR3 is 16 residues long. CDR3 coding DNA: TGTGCCAGCTCACTCCCGAGAGGGGGTAGCACAGATACGCAGTATTTT. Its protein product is CASSLPRGGSTDTQYF.

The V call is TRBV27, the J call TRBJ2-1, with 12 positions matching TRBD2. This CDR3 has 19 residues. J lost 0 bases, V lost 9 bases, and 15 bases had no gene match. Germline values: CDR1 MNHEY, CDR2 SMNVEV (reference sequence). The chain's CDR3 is CASTRLGLAGGNSYNEQFF. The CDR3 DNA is TGTGCCAGTACGCGGCTGGGGCTAGCGGGGGGGAACTCCTACAATGAGCAGTTCTTC.

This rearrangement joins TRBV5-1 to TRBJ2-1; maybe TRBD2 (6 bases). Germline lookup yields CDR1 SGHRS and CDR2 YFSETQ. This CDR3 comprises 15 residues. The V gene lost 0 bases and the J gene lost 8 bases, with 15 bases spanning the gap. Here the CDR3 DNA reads TGCGCCAGCAGCTTGGCCGGAGGGACCCTCCATGAGCAGTTCTTC. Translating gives CASSLAGGTLHEQFF.

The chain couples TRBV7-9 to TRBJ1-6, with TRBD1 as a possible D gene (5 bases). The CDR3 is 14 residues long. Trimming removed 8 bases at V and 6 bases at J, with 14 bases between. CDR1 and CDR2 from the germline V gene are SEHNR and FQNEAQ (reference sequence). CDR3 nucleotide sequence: TGTGCCAGCGTCCCGGGGGGGTTTAATTCACCCCTCCACTTT. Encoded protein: CASVPGGFNSPLHF.

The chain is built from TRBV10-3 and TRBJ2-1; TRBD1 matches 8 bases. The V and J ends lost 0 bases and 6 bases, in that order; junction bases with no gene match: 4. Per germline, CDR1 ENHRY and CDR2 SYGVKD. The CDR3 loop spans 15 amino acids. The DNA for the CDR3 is TGTGCCATCAGTGAGTCAGGCGGACAGGGCAATGAGCAGTTCTTC. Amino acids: CAISESGGQGNEQFF.

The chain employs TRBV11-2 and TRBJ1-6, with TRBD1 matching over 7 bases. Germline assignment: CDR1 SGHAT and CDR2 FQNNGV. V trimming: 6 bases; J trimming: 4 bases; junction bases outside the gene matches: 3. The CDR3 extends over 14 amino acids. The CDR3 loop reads CASRGDSYNSPLHF. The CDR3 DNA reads TGTGCCAGCAGGGGGGACAGTTATAATTCACCCCTCCACTTT. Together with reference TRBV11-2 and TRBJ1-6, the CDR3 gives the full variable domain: EAGVAQSPRYKIIEKRQSVAFWCNPISGHATLYWYQQILGQGPKLLIQFQNNGVVDDSQLPKDRFSAERLKGVDSTLKIQPAKLEDSAVYLCASRGDSYNSPLHFGNGTRLTVT.

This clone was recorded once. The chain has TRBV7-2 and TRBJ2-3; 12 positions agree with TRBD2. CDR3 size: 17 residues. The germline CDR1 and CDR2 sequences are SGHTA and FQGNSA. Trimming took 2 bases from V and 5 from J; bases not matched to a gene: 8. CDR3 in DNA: TGTGCCAGCAGCTTAAGGGCTAGCGGGGGGGGTGGAGATACGCAGTATTTT. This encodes CASSLRASGGGGDTQYF.

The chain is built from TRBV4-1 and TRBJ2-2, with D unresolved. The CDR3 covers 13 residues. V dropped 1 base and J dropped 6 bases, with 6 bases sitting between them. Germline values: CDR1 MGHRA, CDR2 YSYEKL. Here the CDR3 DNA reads TGCGCCAGCAGCCAAGTTCCGTCCGGGGAGCTGTTTTTT. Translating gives CASSQVPSGELFF.

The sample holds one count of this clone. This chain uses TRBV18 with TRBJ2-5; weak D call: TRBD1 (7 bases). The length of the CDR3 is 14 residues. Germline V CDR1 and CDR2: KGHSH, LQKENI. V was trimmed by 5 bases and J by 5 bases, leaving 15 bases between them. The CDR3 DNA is TGTGCCAGCTCAACGGAGGGGGCGCGGGAGACCCAGTACTTC. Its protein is CASSTEGARETQYF.

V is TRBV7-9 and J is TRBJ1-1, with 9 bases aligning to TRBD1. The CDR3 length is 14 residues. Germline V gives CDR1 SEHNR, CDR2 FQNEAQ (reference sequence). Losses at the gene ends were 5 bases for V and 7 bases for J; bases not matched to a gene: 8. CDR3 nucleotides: TGTGCCAGCAGCGGGACAGGGTTGGTTAATGAAGCTTTCTTT. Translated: CASSGTGLVNEAFF.

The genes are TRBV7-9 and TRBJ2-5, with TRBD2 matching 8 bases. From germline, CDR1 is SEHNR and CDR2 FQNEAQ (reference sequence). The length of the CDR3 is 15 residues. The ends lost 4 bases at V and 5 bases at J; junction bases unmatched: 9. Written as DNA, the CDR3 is TGTGCCAGCAGCTCCAGAAGGGGACTAGAGGAGACCCAGTACTTC. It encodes CASSSRRGLEETQYF.

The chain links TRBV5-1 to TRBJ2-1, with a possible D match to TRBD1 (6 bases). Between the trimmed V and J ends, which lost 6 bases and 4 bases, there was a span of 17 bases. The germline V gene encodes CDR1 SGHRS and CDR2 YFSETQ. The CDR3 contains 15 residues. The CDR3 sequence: CASMSGTPTYNEQFF. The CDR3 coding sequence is TGCGCCAGCATGTCGGGGACACCAACTTACAATGAGCAGTTCTTC.

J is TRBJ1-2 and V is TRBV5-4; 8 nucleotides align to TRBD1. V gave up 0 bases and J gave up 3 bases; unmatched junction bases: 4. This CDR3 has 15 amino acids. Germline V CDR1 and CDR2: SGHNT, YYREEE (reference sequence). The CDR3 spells CASSLENRGDYGYTF. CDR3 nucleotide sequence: TGTGCCAGCAGCTTGGAGAACAGGGGGGACTATGGCTACACCTTC.

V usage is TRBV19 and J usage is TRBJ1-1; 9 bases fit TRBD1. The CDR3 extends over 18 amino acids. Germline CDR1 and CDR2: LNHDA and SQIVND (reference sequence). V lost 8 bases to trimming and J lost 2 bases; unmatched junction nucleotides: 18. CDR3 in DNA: TGTGCCAGTTCCTATTCCGGGACAGGGCTTGGGCTAAACACTGAAGCTTTCTTT. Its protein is CASSYSGTGLGLNTEAFF.

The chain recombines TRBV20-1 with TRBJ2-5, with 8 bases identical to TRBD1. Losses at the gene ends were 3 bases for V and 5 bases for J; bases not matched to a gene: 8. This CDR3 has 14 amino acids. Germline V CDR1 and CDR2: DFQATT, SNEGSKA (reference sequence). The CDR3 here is CSASGRTGRETQYF. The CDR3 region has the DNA TGCAGTGCTAGTGGTCGGACAGGGAGGGAGACCCAGTACTTC.

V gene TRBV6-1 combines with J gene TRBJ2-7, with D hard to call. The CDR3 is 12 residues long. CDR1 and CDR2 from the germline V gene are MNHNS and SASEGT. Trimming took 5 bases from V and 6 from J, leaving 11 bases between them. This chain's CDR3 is CASSPRLGEQYF. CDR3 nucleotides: TGTGCCAGCAGTCCCAGGTTGGGCGAGCAGTACTTC.

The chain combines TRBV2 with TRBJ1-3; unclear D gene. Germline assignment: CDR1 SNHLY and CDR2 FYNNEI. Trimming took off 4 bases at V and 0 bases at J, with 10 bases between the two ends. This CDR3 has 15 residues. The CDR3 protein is CASSASPLSGNTIYF. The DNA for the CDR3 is TGTGCCAGCAGTGCTTCCCCCCTCTCTGGAAACACCATATATTTT.

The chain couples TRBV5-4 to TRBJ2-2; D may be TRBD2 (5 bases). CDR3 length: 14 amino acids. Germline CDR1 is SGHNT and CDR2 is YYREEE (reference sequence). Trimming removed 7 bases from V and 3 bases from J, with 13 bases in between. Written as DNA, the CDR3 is TGTGCCAGCTCCCCGGGGATGGACACCGGGGAGCTGTTTTTT. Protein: CASSPGMDTGELFF.

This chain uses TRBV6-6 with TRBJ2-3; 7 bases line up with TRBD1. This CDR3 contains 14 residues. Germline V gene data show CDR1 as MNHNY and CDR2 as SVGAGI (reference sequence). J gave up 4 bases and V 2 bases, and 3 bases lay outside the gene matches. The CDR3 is CASSYQGQADTQYF. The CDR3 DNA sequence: TGTGCCAGCAGTTACCAAGGACAGGCAGATACGCAGTATTTT.

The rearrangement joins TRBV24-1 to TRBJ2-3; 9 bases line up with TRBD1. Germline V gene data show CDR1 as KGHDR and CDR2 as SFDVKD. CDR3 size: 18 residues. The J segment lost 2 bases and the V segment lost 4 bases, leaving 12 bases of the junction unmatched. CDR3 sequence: CATSDRTWDRDTTDTQYF. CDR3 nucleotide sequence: TGTGCCACCAGTGACCGGACCTGGGACAGGGATACCACAGATACGCAGTATTTT.

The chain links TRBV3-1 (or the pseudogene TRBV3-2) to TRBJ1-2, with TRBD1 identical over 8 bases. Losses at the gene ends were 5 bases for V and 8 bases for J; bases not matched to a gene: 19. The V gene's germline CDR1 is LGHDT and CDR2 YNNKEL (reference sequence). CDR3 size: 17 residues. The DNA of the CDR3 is TGTGCCAGCAGCTCCGCCGGACAGGGCTCCCCCTGGGGAGGCTACACCTTC. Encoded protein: CASSSAGQGSPWGGYTF.

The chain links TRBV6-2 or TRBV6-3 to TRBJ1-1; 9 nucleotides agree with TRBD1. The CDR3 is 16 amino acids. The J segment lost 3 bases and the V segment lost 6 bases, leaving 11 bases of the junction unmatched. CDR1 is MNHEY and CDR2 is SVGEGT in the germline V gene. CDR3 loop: CASSPGTGSSHTEAFF. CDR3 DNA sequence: TGTGCCAGCAGCCCTGGGACAGGGTCTTCCCACACTGAAGCTTTCTTT.

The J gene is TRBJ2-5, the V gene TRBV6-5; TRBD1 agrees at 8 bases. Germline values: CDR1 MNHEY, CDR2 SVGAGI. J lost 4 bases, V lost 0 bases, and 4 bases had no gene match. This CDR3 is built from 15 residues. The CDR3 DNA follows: TGTGCCAGCAGTTACTCTGGACAGGGCAGAGAGACCCAGTACTTC. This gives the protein CASSYSGQGRETQYF.

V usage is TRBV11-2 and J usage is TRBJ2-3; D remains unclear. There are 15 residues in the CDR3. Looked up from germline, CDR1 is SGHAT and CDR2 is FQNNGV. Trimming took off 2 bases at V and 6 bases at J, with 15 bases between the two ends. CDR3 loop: CASSLKPFLWDTQYF. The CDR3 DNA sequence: TGTGCCAGCAGCTTAAAGCCATTTCTTTGGGATACGCAGTATTTT. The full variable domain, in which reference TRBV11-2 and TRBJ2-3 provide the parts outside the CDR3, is EAGVAQSPRYKIIEKRQSVAFWCNPISGHATLYWYQQILGQGPKLLIQFQNNGVVDDSQLPKDRFSAERLKGVDSTLKIQPAKLEDSAVYLCASSLKPFLWDTQYFGPGTRLTVL.

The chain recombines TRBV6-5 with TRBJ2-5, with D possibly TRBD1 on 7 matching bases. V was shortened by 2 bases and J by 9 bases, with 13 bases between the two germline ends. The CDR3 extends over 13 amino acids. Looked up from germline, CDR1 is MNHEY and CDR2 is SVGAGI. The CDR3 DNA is TGTGCCAGCAGTTACCAGGACAGGAGGGCCCAGTACTTC. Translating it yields CASSYQDRRAQYF.

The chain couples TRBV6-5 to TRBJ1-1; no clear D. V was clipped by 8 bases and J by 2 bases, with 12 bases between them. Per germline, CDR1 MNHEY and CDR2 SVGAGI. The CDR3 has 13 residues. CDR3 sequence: CASAITANTEAFF. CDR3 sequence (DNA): TGTGCCAGCGCCATTACTGCTAACACTGAAGCTTTCTTT.